The 21 T cell receptor beta chains below were found in one sample sequenced in a study of graft-versus-host responses after intestinal transplantation. The repertoire was sequenced with immunoSEQ multiplex PCR; TCRdb's copy has only in-frame clones and lacks some. The sample lists 150,000 or so clones; 80% to 95% were seen once. For these TCRs, the target antigens are not known. This specimen consisted of unstimulated CD4+ T cells sorted from spleen or lymph node cells, obtained before intestinal transplant. These receptors were collected from a human donor who received an intestinal transplant.

This chain joins TRBV30 and TRBJ1-1, with 9 bases lining up with TRBD1. CDR1 GTSNPN and CDR2 SVGIG come from the germline V gene (reference sequence). The CDR3 is 15 residues long. Unmatched junction bases numbered 7, after V lost 4 bases and J lost 1 base. CDR3 sequence: CAWKQGAQWNTEAFF. In DNA, the CDR3 is TGTGCCTGGAAACAGGGGGCGCAATGGAACACTGAAGCTTTCTTT.

This chain connects TRBV5-1 to TRBJ1-2; 10 positions agree with TRBD1. The CDR3 covers 13 residues. The trim removed 4 bases at V and 8 bases at J, leaving 5 bases unmatched. In germline, CDR1 is SGHRS, CDR2 YFSETQ. The CDR3 loop reads CASSADRGAGYTF. The CDR3 nucleotides are TGCGCCAGCAGCGCGGACAGGGGGGCCGGCTACACCTTC. Based on the CDR3 plus reference TRBV5-1 and TRBJ1-2, the full variable domain is KAGVTQTPRYLIKTRGQQVTLSCSPISGHRSVSWYQQTPGQGLQFLFEYFSETQRNKGNFPGRFSGRQFSNSRSEMNVSTLELGDSALYLCASSADRGAGYTFGSGTRLTVV.

This clone was counted once. The V gene is TRBV30, the J gene TRBJ1-1; 10 nucleotides line up with TRBD1. This CDR3 has 13 amino acids. Germline CDR1 reads GTSNPN; CDR2 reads SVGIG (reference sequence). V lost 1 base, J lost 7 bases, and 3 bases stayed unmatched. The CDR3 sequence: CAWSGQGAGEAFF. Here the CDR3 DNA reads TGTGCCTGGAGTGGACAGGGGGCGGGTGAAGCTTTCTTT.

This chain uses TRBV19 with TRBJ2-3; D is unclear. Germline V CDR1 and CDR2: LNHDA, SQIVND (reference sequence). Trimming removed 5 bases at V and 0 bases at J, with 6 bases between. The CDR3 loop spans 13 amino acids. The CDR3 nucleotides are TGTGCCAGTAGTCCCAGCAGCACAGATACGCAGTATTTT. It codes for CASSPSSTDTQYF.

The chain employs TRBV7-2 and TRBJ2-7; no reliable D call. The V gene lost 1 base and the J gene lost 0 bases, with 10 bases spanning the gap. Per the germline V gene, CDR1 is SGHTA and CDR2 is FQGNSA. The CDR3 is 15 residues long. The CDR3 spells CASSLEIVPSYEQYF. The DNA of the CDR3 is TGTGCCAGCAGCTTAGAAATCGTCCCCTCCTACGAGCAGTACTTC.

The J gene is TRBJ2-5, the V gene TRBV5-4; D might be TRBD2 (6 bases). The J call may not be correct, given that the DNA end is closer to TRBJ2-7. This CDR3 has 13 amino acids. CDR1 is SGHNT and CDR2 is YYREEE in the germline V gene (reference sequence). The CDR3 reads CASSTAGSYEQYF. In DNA form, the CDR3 reads TGTGCCAGCAGCACTGCGGGGTCCTACGAGCAGTACTTC.

The chain combines TRBV28 with TRBJ1-5; no clear D gene. Germline V gives CDR1 MDHEN, CDR2 SYDVKM. Trimming left V 6 bases short and J 3 bases short, with 9 bases between. The CDR3 extends over 13 amino acids. CDR3 sequence: CASSPGPNQPQHF. In DNA, the CDR3 is TGTGCCAGCAGCCCAGGCCCCAATCAGCCCCAGCATTTT.

The V gene is TRBV12-5, the J gene TRBJ1-1; D is uncertain. Trimming removed 3 bases at V and 5 bases at J, with 16 bases between. CDR1 and CDR2 (germline): LGHNT, FRNRAP. The CDR3 length is 15 residues. CDR3 sequence reads: CASGFRLSGTTEAFF. The CDR3 DNA follows: TGTGCTAGTGGTTTCCGTCTGAGTGGCACGACTGAAGCTTTCTTT.

The chain combines TRBV7-2 with TRBJ1-2; D call uncertain. Germline assignment: CDR1 SGHTA and CDR2 FQGNSA. Deletions cut 1 base from V and 6 bases from J, with 12 bases between. This CDR3 contains 14 residues. The CDR3 sequence is CASSLDMRRDGYTF. As DNA, the CDR3 is TGTGCCAGCAGCTTAGACATGCGACGGGATGGCTACACCTTC.

The chain is built from TRBV27 and TRBJ2-7; tentatively, D is TRBD1 (6 bases). The CDR3 totals 15 residues. In germline, CDR1 is MNHEY, CDR2 SMNVEV (reference sequence). V was clipped by 5 bases and J by 3 bases, with 17 bases between them. CDR3 sequence reads: CASSPYRVGSYEQYF. For the CDR3, the DNA is TGTGCCAGCAGTCCGTACAGGGTGGGGAGCTACGAGCAGTACTTC.

This chain uses TRBV11-1 with TRBJ1-1, with TRBD1 identical over 10 bases. Trimming at V came to 5 bases and at J to 7 bases, leaving 7 bases not matched to a gene. Germline V CDR1 and CDR2: SGHAT, FQDESV (reference sequence). This CDR3 comprises 14 residues. CDR3 nucleotide sequence: TGTGCCAGCAGCCGATTAGGACAGGGGGTTGAAGCTTTCTTT. This gives the protein CASSRLGQGVEAFF.

The genes are TRBV2 and TRBJ1-2, with unresolved D. V was clipped by 4 bases and J by 4 bases, with 7 bases between them. This CDR3 contains 12 residues. Per the germline V gene, CDR1 is SNHLY and CDR2 is FYNNEI. The CDR3 DNA reads as TGTGCCAGCAGTGGGACCAGCTATGGCTACACCTTC. Protein: CASSGTSYGYTF.

This clone was seen more than once but under ten times. The rearrangement joins TRBV6-1 to TRBJ2-2; no clear D gene. Looked up from germline, CDR1 is MNHNS and CDR2 is SASEGT. V was trimmed by 4 bases and J by 3 bases, leaving 9 bases between them. The CDR3 spans 14 residues. The CDR3: CASSATSYTGELFF. The CDR3 DNA is TGTGCCAGCAGTGCCACGAGTTACACCGGGGAGCTGTTTTTT.

The chain is built from TRBV27 and TRBJ2-1, with 10 bases that match TRBD2. The CDR3 runs to 15 residues. Germline CDR1 is MNHEY and CDR2 is SMNVEV (reference sequence). V shed 8 bases, J shed 2 bases, and the junction held 6 bases outside the gene matches. Here the CDR3 DNA reads TGTGCCAGCGGACTGAGCGGGAGGGCCTACAATGAGCAGTTCTTC. Its protein is CASGLSGRAYNEQFF.

This clone has a single count. This chain links TRBV27 with TRBJ2-1; 9 bases map to TRBD2. J was trimmed by 2 bases and V by 6 bases; bases with no gene match: 2. Germline CDR1 is MNHEY and CDR2 is SMNVEV (reference sequence). The CDR3 extends over 14 amino acids. CDR3 sequence reads: CASRLAGPYNEQFF. The CDR3 nucleotides read TGTGCCAGCAGACTAGCGGGCCCCTACAATGAGCAGTTCTTC.

V usage is TRBV5-3 and J usage is TRBJ2-4; perhaps D is TRBD1 or TRBD2 (6 bases each). TRBV5-3 is annotated as an ORF whose role is uncertain. V was pared by 0 bases and J by 6 bases, with 16 bases between. The CDR3 has 16 residues. As DNA, the CDR3 is TGTGCCAGAAGCTTGGTTGTCGGGGGCTCTGGAAACATTCAGTACTTC. Translation gives CARSLVVGGSGNIQYF.

Only a few counts were recorded for this clone. The chain employs TRBV5-1 and TRBJ2-7; maybe TRBD2 (6 bases). The CDR3 runs to 14 residues. CDR1 SGHRS and CDR2 YFSETQ come from the germline V gene. V was pared by 4 bases and J by 0 bases, with 11 bases between. This CDR3 is CASSLWTNSYEQYF. In DNA form, the CDR3 reads TGCGCCAGCAGCCTTTGGACTAACTCCTACGAGCAGTACTTC.

The rearrangement uses TRBV4-1 and TRBJ2-1; 7 positions agree with TRBD1. CDR3 size: 17 residues. With 2 bases clipped from V and 5 bases from J, the junction kept 12 bases outside the gene matches. The germline CDR1 and CDR2 sequences are MGHRA and YSYEKL. The CDR3 DNA follows: TGCGCCAGCAGCCAAAAGCCTTTGGGGACAGCTAACAATGAGCAGTTCTTC. Amino acids: CASSQKPLGTANNEQFF.

This rearrangement joins TRBV4-1 to TRBJ1-3; possible D gene TRBD1, 5 bases. The CDR3 is 15 residues long. V was clipped by 4 bases and J by 1 base, with 11 bases between them. Germline assignment: CDR1 MGHRA and CDR2 YSYEKL. CDR3 in amino acids: CASSRAAGSGNTIYF. The DNA for the CDR3 is TGCGCCAGCAGCCGAGCTGCAGGGTCTGGAAACACCATATATTTT.

This chain uses TRBV25-1 with TRBJ1-1, with TRBD1 matching over 8 bases. The CDR3 sequence is 15 residues long. Germline assignment: CDR1 MGHDK and CDR2 SYGVNS. V lost 2 bases and J lost 5; bases outside the gene matches: 7. This chain's CDR3 is CASSEAGGAYTEAFF. CDR3 in DNA: TGTGCCAGCAGTGAAGCAGGGGGCGCGTATACTGAAGCTTTCTTT.

V is TRBV5-1 and J is TRBJ2-7, with a weak D call TRBD2 (5 bases). CDR3 length equals 15 residues. Trimming removed 4 bases at V and 5 bases at J, with 19 bases between. CDR1 and CDR2 from the germline V gene are SGHRS and YFSETQ. The chain's CDR3 is CASSLTNPLRDEQYF. In DNA form, the CDR3 reads TGCGCCAGCAGCCTCACCAACCCATTGCGGGACGAGCAGTACTTC.